The clone carrying this T cell receptor (beta chain) was observed a handful of times. Antigen specificity is unknown. The germline V gene has CDR1 LNHDA and CDR2 SQIVND (reference sequence). The CDR3 runs 18 residues. The J segment lost 3 bases and the V segment lost 7 bases, leaving 10 bases of the junction unmatched. These data come from a study of cytomegalovirus exposure and HLA in healthy donors. Clones were sequenced by immunoSEQ multiplex PCR, and TCRdb holds only the in-frame ones, with some missing. In the table there are roughly 120,000 clones, around 89% of which are singletons. Whole-study results and caveats: Most TCR sequences were uncommon, yet certain public TCRs appeared in many donors. Subsequent analysis found a tendency for first-cohort TCR clusters to co-occur within the approximately 130 validation repertoires.

This receptor was taken from a man between 18 and 35 years old in good health and CMV-seronegative. Sequenced material: PBMCs. V is TRBV19 and J is TRBJ2-1, with 15 bases that match TRBD2. For the CDR3, the DNA is TGTGCCAGTACCCCAGGGACTAGCGGGAGGTCATACTACAATGAGCAGTTCTTC. This translates into CASTPGTSGRSYYNEQFF.